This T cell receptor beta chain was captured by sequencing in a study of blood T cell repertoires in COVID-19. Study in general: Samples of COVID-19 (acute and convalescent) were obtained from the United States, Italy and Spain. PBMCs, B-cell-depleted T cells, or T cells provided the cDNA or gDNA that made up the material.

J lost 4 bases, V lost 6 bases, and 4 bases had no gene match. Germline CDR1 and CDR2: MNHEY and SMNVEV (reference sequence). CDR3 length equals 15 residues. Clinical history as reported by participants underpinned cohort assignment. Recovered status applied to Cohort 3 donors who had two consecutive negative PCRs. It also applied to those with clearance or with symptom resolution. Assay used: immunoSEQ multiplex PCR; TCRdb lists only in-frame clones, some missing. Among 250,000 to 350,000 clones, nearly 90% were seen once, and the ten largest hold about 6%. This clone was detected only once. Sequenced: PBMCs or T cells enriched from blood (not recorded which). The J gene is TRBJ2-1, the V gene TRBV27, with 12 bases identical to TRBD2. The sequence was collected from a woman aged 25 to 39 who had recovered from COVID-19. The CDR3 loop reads CASSPLAGGYNEQFF. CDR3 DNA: TGTGCCAGCAGCCCTCTAGCGGGGGGGTACAATGAGCAGTTCTTC.